This is a list of T cell receptor beta chains from one sample in a study of blood T cells in healthy people across ages. TCRdb reprocessed the 5' RACE reads with MiXCR, giving one entry per CDR3 protein. Of 1.5 million to 2 million distinct CDR3 sequences listed, less than 50% are singletons. Source material: blood. These TCRs come from a woman in her 40s in good health. Both conserved end residues are part of each CDR3. D genes are given only for firm matches. Clone size, where shown, is once, few, many, or a class for clones that have expanded.

v_call,d_call,j_call,clone_size,cdr3_nt,cdr3_aa
TRBV13,NA,TRBJ2-1,few,TGTGCCAGCAGCTCAGGGTTGGGGCAGTTCTTC,CASSSGLGQFF
TRBV3-1,TRBD2,TRBJ2-2,NA,TGTGCCAGCAGAGACCGGGGGGCCGGGGAGCTGTTTTTT,CASRDRGAGELFF
TRBV11-2,TRBD1,TRBJ2-1,few,TGTGCCAGCAGCTTAGGGTCCGGACAGGGGGCCCGAGCTGAGCAGTTCTTC,CASSLGSGQGARAEQFF
TRBV3-1,NA,TRBJ2-5,NA,TGTGCCAGCAGCCAAAGTCAGGGAAAAGAGACCCAGTACTTC,CASSQSQGKETQYF
TRBV2,NA,TRBJ2-1,NA,TGTGCCAGCAGTGAAGCGCCGGTTTCCTACAATGAGCAGTTCTTC,CASSEAPVSYNEQFF
TRBV7-9,NA,TRBJ2-1,few,TGTGCCAGCAGCTTAGACGTATCGCGGGGCGAGCAGTTCTTC,CASSLDVSRGEQFF
TRBV12-3/TRBV12-4,NA,TRBJ1-6,NA,TGTGCCAGCAGTTTAACCGGAATGGGGAATTCACCCGTCCACTTT,CASSLTGMGNSPVHF
TRBV15,TRBD1,TRBJ2-1,NA,TGTGCCACCAGCAGAGATCCGGGACAGGACGAGATGCAGTTCTTC,CATSRDPGQDEMQFF
TRBV5-1,TRBD2,TRBJ2-1,NA,TGCGCCAGCAGCTTCAGACTAGCGGGGGGGCTCAATGAGCAGTTCTTC,CASSFRLAGGLNEQFF
TRBV7-3,NA,TRBJ2-3,NA,TGTGCCAGCAGCGGATTTCCCCGAGGGGATACAGATACGCAGTATTTT,CASSGFPRGDTDTQYF
TRBV6-5,NA,TRBJ2-4,few,TGTGCCAGCAATCCCCGGGCGGGGGCAAAAAACATTCAGTACTTC,CASNPRAGAKNIQYF
TRBV7-9,TRBD2,TRBJ2-3,NA,TGTGCCAGCAGCTACCGGACTAGCGGGGGGCCGCGCACAGATACGCAGTATTTT,CASSYRTSGGPRTDTQYF
TRBV5-1,NA,TRBJ2-7,NA,TGCGCCAGCTTGGACGGGAAGACCTACGAGCAGTACTTC,CASLDGKTYEQYF
TRBV6-6,TRBD2,TRBJ2-3,NA,TGTGCCAGCACCCGGACTAGCGGGACCACAGATACGCAGTATTTT,CASTRTSGTTDTQYF
TRBV11-2,TRBD1,TRBJ2-5,few,TGTGCCAGCTCCCCTGGCCCCACAGGGGGCTTTGAGACCCAGTACTTC,CASSPGPTGGFETQYF
TRBV15,TRBD1,TRBJ2-1,NA,TGTGCCACCAGCCTTAGAGGGACAGGACTATACAATGAGCAGTTCTTC,CATSLRGTGLYNEQFF
TRBV27,TRBD2,TRBJ2-1,NA,TGTGCCAGCAGTAGACGCGGGGGGGCCACCGGCAATGAGCAGTTCTTC,CASSRRGGATGNEQFF
TRBV10-3,NA,TRBJ1-4,NA,TGTGCCACGTCGTCAGGGAGAGAATCAACTAATGAAAAACTGTTTTTT,CATSSGRESTNEKLFF
TRBV20-1,TRBD1,TRBJ2-3,NA,TGCAGTGCTTCACGGACAGGGGTGAGGACAGATACGCAGTATTTT,CSASRTGVRTDTQYF
TRBV10-3,NA,TRBJ2-5,NA,TGTGCCATCAGTGACCCGGTCGTTAATGAGCAGTACTTC,CAISDPVVNEQYF
TRBV6-2/TRBV6-3,NA,TRBJ2-1,NA,TGTGCCAGCAGTTACTCTAGTCAAGGGTCCAATGAGCAGTTCTTC,CASSYSSQGSNEQFF
TRBV6-2/TRBV6-3,NA,TRBJ2-3,NA,TGTGTCAGCACGCGGGCAGGAATCACAGATACGCAGTATTTT,CVSTRAGITDTQYF
TRBV20-1,TRBD2,TRBJ2-3,few,TGCAGTGCTAGGCAATCCGGGACTAGCGGGGGGCTAGATACGCAGTATTTT,CSARQSGTSGGLDTQYF
TRBV5-1,TRBD1,TRBJ2-7,NA,TGTGCCAGCAGTTTAGAGGGGGCAAGCTCCTACGAGCAGTACTTC,CASSLEGASSYEQYF
TRBV7-2,TRBD1,TRBJ1-2,NA,TGTGCCAGCAGCTCCGGGACAGACGTTAACTATGGCTACACCTTC,CASSSGTDVNYGYTF
TRBV29-1,NA,TRBJ2-2,NA,TGCAGCGTCTCGACTGTTCTGGGCGGGGAGCTGTTTTTT,CSVSTVLGGELFF
TRBV20-1,NA,TRBJ2-3,few,TGCAGTGCTAGAGATTTAAGAGGAGATACGCAGTATTTT,CSARDLRGDTQYF
TRBV11-1,NA,TRBJ2-7,NA,TGTGCCAGCAGCCCAGTGCTGGCGGGACAGTTCCCCGAGCAGTACTTC,CASSPVLAGQFPEQYF
TRBV7-9,NA,TRBJ1-4,NA,TGTGCCAGCAGCTCCAGGGGCAGGGGTGAAAAACTGTTTTTT,CASSSRGRGEKLFF
TRBV15,NA,TRBJ2-7,NA,TGTGCCACCAGCAACCGGGACTCGTCCTACGAGCAGTACTTC,CATSNRDSSYEQYF
TRBV27,NA,TRBJ2-7,NA,TGTGCCAGCAGTTTCTCAGGAGTAAACTACGAGCAGTACTTC,CASSFSGVNYEQYF
TRBV9,TRBD1,TRBJ1-2,NA,TGTGCCAGCAGCAAAGGAAATTGGGACAGCTATGGCTACACCTTC,CASSKGNWDSYGYTF
TRBV6-6,NA,TRBJ1-1,NA,TGTGCCAGCAGTTCCTACAGGGTCTCCAACACTGAAGCTTTCTTT,CASSSYRVSNTEAFF
TRBV29-1,TRBD2,TRBJ2-1,NA,TGCAGCGTGAAAGGGACTAGCGGGGGTTTGGGGGATGAGCAGTTCTTC,CSVKGTSGGLGDEQFF
TRBV15,NA,TRBJ2-3,NA,TGTGCCACCAGCGTAGGACTAACGGGTGGGACAGATACGCAGTATTTT,CATSVGLTGGTDTQYF
TRBV20-1,TRBD2,TRBJ2-3,NA,TGCAGTGCGAATCTAGCGGGGGGCGGGTATACGCAGTATTTT,CSANLAGGGYTQYF
TRBV29-1,NA,TRBJ1-4,NA,TGCAGCGCCGCCGAGGGTGTCAATGAAAAACTGTTTTTT,CSAAEGVNEKLFF
TRBV6-2/TRBV6-3,NA,TRBJ2-5,few,TGTGCCAGCAGTCCACAGGGCTCCAAGCAGTACTTC,CASSPQGSKQYF
TRBV7-2,NA,TRBJ2-1,NA,TGTGCCAGCAGCTTACGCGGCGGGGCCACCTACAATGAGCAGTTCTTC,CASSLRGGATYNEQFF
TRBV4-1,NA,TRBJ2-3,NA,TGCGCCAGCTCCGGGGCCGCCTACACAGATACGCAGTATTTT,CASSGAAYTDTQYF
TRBV6-2/TRBV6-3,NA,TRBJ2-3,few,TGTGCCAGCGGAAAGCGGGATACGCAGTATTTT,CASGKRDTQYF
TRBV7-2,NA,TRBJ2-5,few,TGTGCCAGCAGCTTAGCGGGCAGGGCTGAAGAGACCCAGTACTTC,CASSLAGRAEETQYF
TRBV6-5,NA,TRBJ1-2,NA,TGTGCCAGCAGATCACCCCGGACAGCGAAGAACTATGGCTACACCTTC,CASRSPRTAKNYGYTF
TRBV6-2/TRBV6-3,TRBD1,TRBJ1-2,few,TGTGCCAGCAGTCCTTGGACAGGGGGCGGCTTTTACTATGGCTACACCTTC,CASSPWTGGGFYYGYTF
TRBV6-6,TRBD2,TRBJ2-5,NA,TGTGCCAGCAGTCCGGGGGGGGGTACTAGCGAGGAGACCCAGTACTTC,CASSPGGGTSEETQYF
TRBV5-6,TRBD2,TRBJ2-3,NA,TGTGCCAGCAGCGCGCTAGCGGGGGGGCCTCGTAAAGATACGCAGTATTTT,CASSALAGGPRKDTQYF
TRBV7-2,NA,TRBJ2-5,NA,TGTGCCAACAGCGCAGGGGTCAAGACCCAGTACTTC,CANSAGVKTQYF
TRBV5-1,NA,TRBJ2-5,NA,TGCGCCAGCAGCTTGGTGACTGTGCCCCAAGAGACCCAGTACTTC,CASSLVTVPQETQYF
TRBV3-1,NA,TRBJ2-5,NA,TGTGCCAGCAGCCAAGAAAGGGGCTGGGAGACCCAGTACTTC,CASSQERGWETQYF
TRBV7-9,NA,TRBJ1-4,few,TGTGCCAGCAGCCCAACAGGGCCCCCTAATGAAAAACTGTTTTTT,CASSPTGPPNEKLFF
TRBV2,NA,TRBJ2-1,NA,TGTGCCAGCAGTGAAGCGCCCGGGAATGAGCAGTTCTTC,CASSEAPGNEQFF
TRBV27,NA,TRBJ2-7,NA,TGTGCCAGCAGTTTAAGGGCTATTTCCCGCGAGCAGTACTTC,CASSLRAISREQYF
TRBV28,TRBD1,TRBJ1-4,NA,TGTGCCAGCAGTTTGGCACAGGGGCGGGCTAATGAAAAACTGTTTTTT,CASSLAQGRANEKLFF
TRBV4-2,TRBD1,TRBJ1-4,NA,TGTGCCAGCAGCCAAAACGACAGGGGAGAAGAAAAACTGTTTTTT,CASSQNDRGEEKLFF
TRBV5-1,NA,TRBJ1-1,NA,TGCGCCAGCAGCTTGTTGGGGCCCGGCGCGAACACTGAAGCTTTCTTT,CASSLLGPGANTEAFF
TRBV27,NA,TRBJ2-5,NA,TGTGCCAGCAGTGTATCGCGCCGGGAGACCCAGTACTTC,CASSVSRRETQYF
TRBV20-1,NA,TRBJ2-1,NA,TGCAGTGCTAGGGAAGACGCATACAATGAGCAGTTCTTC,CSAREDAYNEQFF
TRBV25-1,NA,TRBJ1-1,once,TGTGCCAGCAGTAAACTGCAAAACACTGAAGCTTTCTTT,CASSKLQNTEAFF
TRBV27,NA,TRBJ2-1,once,TGTGCCAGCCAAGGGAGGGGGGGGCTTGATGAGCAGTTCTTC,CASQGRGGLDEQFF